This TCR beta chain was identified in a study of graft-versus-host responses after intestinal transplantation. This CDR3 has 19 amino acids. Per germline, CDR1 SEHNR and CDR2 FQNEAQ (reference sequence). Trimming took 4 bases from V and 2 from J; bases not matched to a gene: 16. With regard to this clone: Its target is not known.

Only in-frame clones appear in the TCRdb table, and some are missing; sequencing was by immunoSEQ multiplex PCR. In the table there are tens of thousands of clones, almost 90% of which are singletons. The rearrangement uses TRBV7-9 and TRBJ2-5; 10 positions agree with TRBD2. Here the sequenced sample was unstimulated CD8+ T cells sorted from spleen or lymph node cells, taken before transplant. This clonotype was obtained from a human donor who was the organ donor for an intestinal transplant. This CDR3 reads CASSSPGVAGGYSQETQYF. The CDR3 DNA reads TGTGCCAGCAGCTCCCCCGGGGTAGCGGGGGGCTATTCTCAAGAGACCCAGTACTTC.